The 17 T cell receptor beta chains given below trace back to one sample, sequenced in a study of shared clonotypes between healthy human individuals. Produced via immunoSEQ multiplex PCR; TCRdb's table is partial and in-frame only. The sample lists about 1.5 million clones; around 98% were seen once. Material for sequencing was naive CD4+ T cells sorted from blood. Subset: CD45RA+ positively selected. The receptors originated from a man in his thirties or forties in good health.

This chain connects TRBV7-2 to TRBJ2-1; the D call may be TRBD1 or TRBD2 (5 bases each). The CDR3 covers 15 residues. The germline CDR1 and CDR2 sequences are SGHTA and FQGNSA. V lost 4 bases, J lost 5 bases, and 15 bases lay in between. The CDR3 reads CASSSEGTLNNEQFF. CDR3 coding DNA: TGTGCCAGCAGCTCCGAGGGGACGTTAAACAATGAGCAGTTCTTC.

CDR3 nucleotides: TGTGCCAGCAATCCAGGGTCTAGCTTCCATGAGCAGTTCTTC. Translated: CASNPGSSFHEQFF. The chain combines TRBV27 with TRBJ2-1; either TRBD1 or TRBD2 may supply D (5 bases each). CDR1 is MNHEY, CDR2 SMNVEV, per germline (reference sequence). The length of the CDR3 is 14 residues. The germline V and J ends were trimmed by 7 bases and 8 bases, with 18 bases remaining between them.

This chain connects TRBV7-9 to TRBJ1-1; TRBD1 is a possible D gene (6 bases). This CDR3 has 14 residues. Germline V lookup: CDR1 SEHNR, CDR2 FQNEAQ (reference sequence). V was shortened by 3 bases and J by 3 bases, with 11 bases between the two germline ends. The CDR3 here is CASSFDRRDTEAFF. Written as DNA, the CDR3 is TGTGCCAGCAGCTTCGACAGGAGGGACACTGAAGCTTTCTTT.

This sequence joins TRBV6-4 and TRBJ2-1; the match to TRBD2 covers 10 bases. CDR1 and CDR2 (germline): MRHNA, SNTAGT. Trimming at V came to 3 bases and at J to 6 bases, leaving 5 bases not matched to a gene. This CDR3 has 15 residues. CDR3: CASSESSGRSNEQFF. CDR3 bases: TGTGCCAGCAGTGAGAGTAGCGGGAGGAGCAATGAGCAGTTCTTC.

This clone was seen just once. This chain links TRBV18 with TRBJ1-4, with no clear D. Between the trimmed V and J ends, which lost 6 bases and 8 bases, there was a span of 13 bases. The CDR3 covers 13 residues. Germline assignment: CDR1 KGHSH and CDR2 LQKENI. The CDR3 DNA is TGTGCCAGCTCCCAGGAGGGTTGGGAAAAACTGTTTTTT. Protein: CASSQEGWEKLFF.

The chain uses TRBV7-3 and TRBJ1-1; no firm D call. The CDR3 loop spans 13 amino acids. Germline V gene data show CDR1 as SGHTA and CDR2 as FQGTGA. V was pared by 5 bases and J by 1 base, with 8 bases between. The CDR3 DNA sequence: TGTGCCAGCAGCCCGGGGAGGAACACTGAAGCTTTCTTT. Its protein product is CASSPGRNTEAFF.

The rearrangement links TRBV28 to TRBJ2-7, with D possibly matching TRBD2 (5 bases). The V end was cut by 6 bases, the J end by 6 bases, with 18 bases between. CDR3 length equals 14 residues. Germline V gene sequence: CDR1 MDHEN, CDR2 SYDVKM. The CDR3 nucleotides are TGTGCCAGCAGACCCGCGAGGGATAGGCGCGAGCAGTACTTC. Translation gives CASRPARDRREQYF.

The gene calls are TRBV7-9 and TRBJ1-2, with D tentatively TRBD1 (5 bases). Germline CDR1 SEHNR, CDR2 FQNEAQ (reference sequence). Trimming took off 6 bases at V and 8 bases at J, with 10 bases between the two ends. CDR3 length: 11 residues. CDR3 bases: TGTGCCAGCAGGCGAGAGGGGGGCTACACCTTC. This codes for CASRREGGYTF.

This chain uses TRBV19 with TRBJ2-3; no reliable D call. The CDR3 sequence is 13 residues long. V was pared by 5 bases and J by 3 bases, with 9 bases between. The germline CDR1 and CDR2 sequences are LNHDA and SQIVND (reference sequence). The CDR3 sequence is CASSPLRTDTQYF. The CDR3 nucleotides are TGTGCCAGTAGTCCCCTAAGGACAGATACGCAGTATTTT.

The chain carries TRBV7-9 and TRBJ2-4; 7 bases line up with TRBD1. The CDR3 totals 15 residues. V shed 4 bases, J shed 4 bases, and the junction held 7 bases outside the gene matches. The V gene's germline CDR1 is SEHNR and CDR2 FQNEAQ (reference sequence). The CDR3: CASSSGQDVKNIQYF. The DNA of the CDR3 is TGTGCCAGCAGCTCCGGACAGGATGTGAAAAACATTCAGTACTTC.

This rearrangement joins TRBV19 to TRBJ1-3; D call uncertain. The CDR3 is 12 residues long. Trimming left V 4 bases short and J 7 bases short, with 8 bases between. In germline, CDR1 is LNHDA, CDR2 SQIVND (reference sequence). The CDR3 protein is CASSKPPNTIYF. The CDR3 DNA is TGTGCCAGTAGTAAGCCTCCGAACACCATATATTTT.

The J gene is TRBJ1-4, the V gene TRBV7-9; 7 bases map to TRBD1. V shed 2 bases, J shed 8 bases, and the junction held 14 bases outside the gene matches. Germline V gene lookup returns CDR1 SEHNR and CDR2 FQNEAQ (reference sequence). CDR3 length: 17 amino acids. In DNA, the CDR3 is TGTGCCAGCAGCTTAAGAATCGGCGGGACAGTGTGGGAAAAACTGTTTTTT. Protein product: CASSLRIGGTVWEKLFF.

V is TRBV29-1 and J is TRBJ2-1; weak D call: TRBD1 (6 bases). CDR3 length equals 14 residues. The germline CDR1 and CDR2 sequences are SQVTM and ANQGSEA. Trimming stripped 6 bases from V and 3 bases from J, with 15 bases between. CDR3 protein: CSVARQGIYNEQFF. In DNA, the CDR3 is TGCAGCGTAGCCCGGCAGGGGATCTACAATGAGCAGTTCTTC.

This clone came up once. This CDR3 reads CASRQTGNEQYF. CDR3 in DNA: TGTGCCAGCAGACAGACAGGGAACGAGCAGTACTTC. This chain connects TRBV27 to TRBJ2-7, with 7 nucleotides matching TRBD1. With V trimmed by 6 bases and J by 5 bases, 4 bases remained unmatched. CDR1 is MNHEY and CDR2 is SMNVEV in the germline V gene (reference sequence). This CDR3 is 12 amino acids long.

The chain uses TRBV5-1 and TRBJ2-1; possibly TRBD2 for D (6 bases). The V end lost 5 bases, the J end lost 3 bases, and 12 bases lay between the germline ends. Germline V lookup: CDR1 SGHRS, CDR2 YFSETQ. This CDR3 region has 14 residues. The CDR3 reads CASRAAGNYNEQFF. The DNA for the CDR3 is TGCGCCAGCAGGGCCGCGGGAAACTACAATGAGCAGTTCTTC.

The chain is built from TRBV5-1 and TRBJ2-1; TRBD2 is a possible D gene (6 bases). Germline assignment: CDR1 SGHRS and CDR2 YFSETQ. CDR3 length: 15 residues. The V and J ends lost 0 bases and 2 bases respectively, with 9 bases between them. CDR3 amino acids: CASSLVGTPYNEQFF. The CDR3 region has the DNA TGCGCCAGCAGCTTGGTCGGGACTCCCTACAATGAGCAGTTCTTC. Full variable domain (outside the CDR3, taken from reference TRBV5-1 and TRBJ2-1): KAGVTQTPRYLIKTRGQQVTLSCSPISGHRSVSWYQQTPGQGLQFLFEYFSETQRNKGNFPGRFSGRQFSNSRSEMNVSTLELGDSALYLCASSLVGTPYNEQFFGPGTRLTVL.

Regarding this clone: The same CDR3 is also encoded by other DNA sequences in this sample. This rearrangement joins TRBV5-6 to TRBJ1-2; a weak D match, TRBD1 (5 bases). The V end lost 4 bases, the J end lost 5 bases, and 9 bases lay between the germline ends. The CDR3 runs to 12 residues. CDR1 and CDR2 from the germline V gene are SGHDT and YYEEEE. The CDR3 bases are TGTGCCAGCAGCCTCAGGGAGTATGGCTACACCTTC. Its protein product is CASSLREYGYTF.